This T cell receptor beta chain was found in a study of TIL therapy for anti-PD-1-resistant metastatic lung cancer. On the study more broadly: Patients then received nivolumab; progressors got lymphodepletion, TIL and IL-2.

With respect to this clone: Its antigen remains unknown.

Sequencing used immunoSEQ v3. Data came from immunoSEQ multiplex PCR; TCRdb stores just in-frame clones and leaves some out. The table shows around 19,000 clones, with 83% occurring only once. Study observations and caveats: TIL clonotype persistence in blood showed no apparent association with response.

This CDR3 spans 15 amino acids. V gave up 4 bases and J gave up 7 bases, with 18 bases separating them. CDR1 and CDR2 (germline): SGHRS, YFSETQ. As to time point: pre-treatment sample, taken before nivolumab and TIL therapy. Stage 4 NSCLC adults joined between late 2017 and January 2020. The sequences come from blood, collected at baseline. This sequence originates from a person aged 25-80 years with non-small cell lung cancer. V usage is TRBV5-1 and J usage is TRBJ1-5; a possible D gene is TRBD1 (6 bases). CDR3 sequence reads: CASSPMGGPPQPQHF. The CDR3 DNA reads TGCGCCAGCAGCCCGATGGGGGGCCCTCCGCAGCCCCAGCATTTT.